A single sample is the source of the 14 T cell receptor beta chains below, sequenced in a study of molecular identifiers for immune sequencing clone quantification. TCRdb used MiXCR to reprocess the PCR reads, holding one entry per CDR3 protein. The sample has about 500,000 distinct CDR3 sequences, around 21% seen once; the top ten hold approximately 0.8%. Sequenced sample: naive CD8+ T cells from blood, with Jurkat cell RNA spiked in. This sample's subset: FACS-sorted CD8+CD4-CCR7+CD45RA+ naive T cells. The receptors come from a human donor in good health. Some libraries in this study had Jurkat cell RNA spiked in.

This clonotype was found many times. The rearrangement uses TRBV4-3 and TRBJ2-1, with TRBD2 matching over 7 bases. There are 15 residues in the CDR3. J lost 7 bases, V lost 0 bases, and 6 bases had no gene match. Per the germline V gene, CDR1 is LGHNA and CDR2 is YSLEER. The DNA of the CDR3 is TGCGCCAGCAGCCAAGATCGGGTCGGGGGGAATGAGCAGTTCTTC. Translation: CASSQDRVGGNEQFF.

There are many counts of this clonotype. The chain combines TRBV29-1 with TRBJ2-2; TRBD2 matches 8 bases. The length of the CDR3 is 16 residues. The junction had 9 bases not matched to a gene; V was cut back by 5 bases and J by 1 base. In germline, CDR1 is SQVTM, CDR2 ANQGSEA. As DNA, the CDR3 is TGCAGCGTTCATACCGAAGCGGGAGAGAACACCGGGGAGCTGTTTTTT. This encodes CSVHTEAGENTGELFF.

For this clonotype: At one boundary the junction diverges from the germline segment, which might be a read error. This chain connects TRBV19 to TRBJ2-1; a weak D match, TRBD2 (7 bases). From germline, CDR1 is LNHDA and CDR2 SQIVND (reference sequence). The CDR3 is made up of 14 amino acids. CDR3 sequence: CASTLGGHYNGQFF. The CDR3 nucleotides are TGTGCCAGTACTCTCGGGGGGCATTACAATGGGCAGTTCTTC.

Note on this clonotype: This may be a read error: a much more frequent sequence differs by one nucleotide. This CDR3 is missing its conserved last phenylalanine or tryptophan, likely due to a read error. The CDR3 DNA reads as TGTGCCAGCAGCGAAGACAACACTGAAGCTTTCCTT. This gives the protein CASSEDNTEAFL. The chain links TRBV5-6 to TRBJ1-1; no clear D. Trimming shortened V by 4 bases and J by 2 bases, and 6 bases separated the two germline ends. Germline V gene lookup returns CDR1 SGHDT and CDR2 YYEEEE. The CDR3 is 12 residues long.

This sequence joins TRBV19 and TRBJ2-7; a possible D gene is TRBD1 (5 bases). Trimming left V 1 base short and J 7 bases short, with 17 bases between. CDR3 size: 15 residues. The germline V gene has CDR1 LNHDA and CDR2 SQIVND (reference sequence). Written as DNA, the CDR3 is TGTGCCAGTAGTATAGGGTCCAGGGCAGACGGAGAGCAGTACTTC. This encodes CASSIGSRADGEQYF.

This chain connects TRBV19 to TRBJ2-3, with D possibly being TRBD1 (5 bases). Trimming left V 3 bases short and J 1 base short, with 11 bases between. The germline V gene encodes CDR1 LNHDA and CDR2 SQIVND (reference sequence). The CDR3 is 15 amino acids. CDR3 protein: CASSITRAGTDTQYF. The CDR3 nucleotides read TGTGCCAGTAGTATCACCAGGGCAGGCACAGATACGCAGTATTTT.

On this clonotype: Since a much larger clone is just one base distant, this may be a read error. This chain links TRBV12-3 or TRBV12-4 with TRBJ1-5; 8 nucleotides line up with TRBD1. After removal of 5 bases from V and 7 bases from J, the junction contained 7 bases not matched to a gene. The CDR3 runs 14 residues. The CDR3 region is CASSPQGALQPQHF. The CDR3 coding sequence is TGTGCCAGCAGTCCCCAGGGGGCCTTGCAGCCCCAGCATTTT.

This clonotype was seen more than once but under ten times. The chain has TRBV6-6 and TRBJ2-2; 10 positions match TRBD1. This CDR3 has 15 residues. Trimming cost V 6 bases and J 7 bases; bases outside gene matches: 8. CDR1 is MNHNY, CDR2 SVGAGI, per germline (reference sequence). This chain's CDR3 is CASSTGQGRDGELFF. CDR3 DNA: TGTGCCAGCAGCACGGGACAGGGGAGGGACGGGGAGCTGTTTTTT.

V is TRBV19 and J is TRBJ2-3, with D possibly TRBD1 on 5 matching bases. V was clipped by 7 bases and J by 4 bases, with 15 bases between them. CDR1 LNHDA and CDR2 SQIVND come from the germline V gene (reference sequence). CDR3 length: 14 residues. The chain's CDR3 is CASNQGQASDTQYF. The CDR3 bases are TGTGCCAGTAACCAGGGCCAGGCTTCAGATACGCAGTATTTT.

V usage is TRBV20-1 and J usage is TRBJ2-2; 8 bases agree with TRBD1. Trimming at V came to 1 base and at J to 1 base, leaving 2 bases not matched to a gene. The CDR3 length is 15 residues. The germline V gene encodes CDR1 DFQATT and CDR2 SNEGSKA (reference sequence). The CDR3 DNA is TGCAGTGCTAGAGTACAGGGGGGGAACACCGGGGAGCTGTTTTTT. Encoded protein: CSARVQGGNTGELFF.

This clonotype showed up many times. The chain combines TRBV6-6 with TRBJ2-7; a weak D match, TRBD1 (5 bases). V lost 0 bases and J 3 bases, leaving 9 bases between the germline ends. CDR3 length: 14 residues. Germline lookup yields CDR1 MNHNY and CDR2 SVGAGI (reference sequence). CDR3: CASSYSSRGYEQYF. CDR3 bases: TGTGCCAGCAGTTACTCGAGTAGGGGCTACGAGCAGTACTTC.

This clonotype was picked up many times. The CDR3 loop reads CASSSYRGADTGELFF. The CDR3 DNA reads as TGTGCCAGCAGCTCATATAGGGGGGCGGACACCGGGGAGCTGTTTTTT. The J gene is TRBJ2-2, the V gene TRBV5-5; tentatively, D is TRBD1 or TRBD2 (6 bases each). Trimming pared 3 bases from V and 3 bases from J, leaving 15 bases between. The CDR3 sequence is 16 residues long. Germline lookup yields CDR1 SGHKS and CDR2 YYEKEE (reference sequence).

Turning to this clonotype: The germline gene is not matched at one end of the junction; a read error may be the cause. The rearrangement joins TRBV5-1 to TRBJ1-1, with 10 bases lining up with TRBD1. The CDR3 is made up of 16 amino acids. The germline V gene has CDR1 SGHRS and CDR2 YFSETQ. The CDR3, as DNA: TGCGCCAGCAGCTTGGGCTCGGGACAGGGGAACACTGAAGCCTTCTTT. Protein sequence: CASSLGSGQGNTEAFF. The full variable domain, rest sourced from reference TRBV5-1 and TRBJ1-1, is KAGVTQTPRYLIKTRGQQVTLSCSPISGHRSVSWYQQTPGQGLQFLFEYFSETQRNKGNFPGRFSGRQFSNSRSEMNVSTLELGDSALYLCASSLGSGQGNTEAFFGQGTRLTVV.

To note about this clonotype: Being one base from a much bigger clone, this may be a read error. The chain joins TRBV19 to TRBJ1-4; D gene unclear. The CDR3 consists of 13 residues. Germline CDR1 is LNHDA and CDR2 is SQIVND (reference sequence). The CDR3 coding sequence is TGTGCCAGTAGTACGTGGACTAATGAAAAACTGTCTTTT. Its protein is CASSTWTNEKLSF.